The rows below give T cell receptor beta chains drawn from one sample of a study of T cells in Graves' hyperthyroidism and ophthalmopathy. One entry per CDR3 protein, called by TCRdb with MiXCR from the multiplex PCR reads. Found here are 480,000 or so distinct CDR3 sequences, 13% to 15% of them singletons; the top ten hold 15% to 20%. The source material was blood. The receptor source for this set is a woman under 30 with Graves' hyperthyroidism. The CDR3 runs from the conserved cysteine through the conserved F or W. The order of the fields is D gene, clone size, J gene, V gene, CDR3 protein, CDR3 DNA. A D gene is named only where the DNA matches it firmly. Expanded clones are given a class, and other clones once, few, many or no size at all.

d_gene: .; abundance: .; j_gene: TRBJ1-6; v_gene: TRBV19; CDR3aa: CASSKSTGQNSPLHF; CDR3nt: TGTGCCAGTAGTAAGTCGACAGGCCAAAATTCACCCCTCCACTTT
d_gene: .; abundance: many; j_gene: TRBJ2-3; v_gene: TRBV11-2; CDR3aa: CASSLGRWDTQYF; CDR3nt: TGTGCCAGCAGCTTGGGTAGATGGGACACGCAGTATTTT
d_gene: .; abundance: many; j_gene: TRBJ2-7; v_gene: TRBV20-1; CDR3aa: CSARPRGVYEQYF; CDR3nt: TGCAGTGCTAGACCCCGCGGGGTCTACGAGCAGTACTTC
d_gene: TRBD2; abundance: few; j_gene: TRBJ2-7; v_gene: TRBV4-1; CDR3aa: CASSQSSGMSYEQYF; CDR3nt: TGCGCCAGCAGCCAGTCTAGCGGGATGTCTTACGAGCAGTACTTC
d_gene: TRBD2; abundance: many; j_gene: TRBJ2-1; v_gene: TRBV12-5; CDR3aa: CATSGRGSSYNEQFF; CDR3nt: TGTGCTACTTCTGGGCGGGGGAGCTCCTACAATGAGCAGTTCTTC
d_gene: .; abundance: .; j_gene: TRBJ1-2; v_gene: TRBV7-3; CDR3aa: CASSLIGRPDDGYTF; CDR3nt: TGTGCCAGCAGCTTAATTGGCCGACCCGATGATGGCTACACCTTC
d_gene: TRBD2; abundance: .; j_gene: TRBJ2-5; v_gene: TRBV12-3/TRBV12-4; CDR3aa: CASSWGWREQETQYF; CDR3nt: TGTGCCAGCAGTTGGGGTTGGCGGGAGCAGGAGACCCAGTACTTC
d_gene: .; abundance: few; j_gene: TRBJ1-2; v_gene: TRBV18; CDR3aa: CASSPPGTDNYGYTF; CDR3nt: TGTGCCAGCTCACCACCGGGGACTGATAACTATGGCTACACCTTC
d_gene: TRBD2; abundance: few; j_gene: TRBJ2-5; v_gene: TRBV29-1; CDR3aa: CSVEDASGRASIFMETQYF; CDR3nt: TGCAGCGTTGAAGATGCTAGCGGGAGAGCATCTATATTTATGGAGACCCAGTACTTC
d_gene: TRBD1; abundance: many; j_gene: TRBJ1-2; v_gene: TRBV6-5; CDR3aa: CASSYSGTGTLYGYTF; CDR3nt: TGTGCCAGCAGTTACAGTGGGACAGGAACCCTCTATGGCTACACCTTC
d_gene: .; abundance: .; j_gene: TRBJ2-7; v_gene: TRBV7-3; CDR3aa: CASSLGDPPYEQYF; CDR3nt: TGTGCCAGCAGCTTAGGGGATCCTCCCTACGAGCAGTACTTC
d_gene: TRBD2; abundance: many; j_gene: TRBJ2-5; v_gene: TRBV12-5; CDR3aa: CASGLRGSGRHQETQYF; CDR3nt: TGTGCTAGTGGTTTGAGGGGTAGCGGGAGGCACCAAGAGACCCAGTACTTC
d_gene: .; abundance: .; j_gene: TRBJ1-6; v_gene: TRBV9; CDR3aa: CASSVAGRNNSPLHF; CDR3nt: TGTGCCAGCAGCGTAGCTGGGAGGAATAATTCACCCCTCCACTTT
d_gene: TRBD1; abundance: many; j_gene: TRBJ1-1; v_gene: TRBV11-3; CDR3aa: CASREPGQRNTEAFF; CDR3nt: TGTGCCAGCAGGGAACCGGGACAGCGAAACACTGAAGCTTTCTTT
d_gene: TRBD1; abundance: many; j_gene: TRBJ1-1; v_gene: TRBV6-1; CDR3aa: CASRRGQGAPEAFF; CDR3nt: TGTGCCAGCAGGAGAGGACAGGGGGCTCCTGAAGCTTTCTTT
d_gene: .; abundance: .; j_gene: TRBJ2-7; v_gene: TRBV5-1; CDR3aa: CASSYQGWEQYF; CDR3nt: TGCGCCAGCAGCTACCAGGGTTGGGAGCAGTACTTC
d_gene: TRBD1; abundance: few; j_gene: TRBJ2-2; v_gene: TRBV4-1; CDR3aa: CASSHLPGQGGAGELFF; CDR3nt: TGCGCCAGCAGCCATTTACCGGGACAGGGTGGCGCCGGGGAGCTGTTTTTT
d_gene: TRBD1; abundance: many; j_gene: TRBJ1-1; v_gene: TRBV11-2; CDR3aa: CASSLGVQGANTEAFF; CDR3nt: TGTGCCAGCAGCTTAGGGGTACAGGGGGCAAACACTGAAGCTTTCTTT
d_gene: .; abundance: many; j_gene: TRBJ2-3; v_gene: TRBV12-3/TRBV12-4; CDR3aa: CASSPPKPRTDTQYF; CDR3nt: TGTGCCAGCAGCCCCCCCAAACCTCGCACAGATACGCAGTATTTT
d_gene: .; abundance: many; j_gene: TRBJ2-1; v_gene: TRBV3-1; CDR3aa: CASSQIPTWRPEQFF; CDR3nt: TGTGCCAGCAGCCAAATACCGACTTGGCGACCTGAGCAGTTCTTC
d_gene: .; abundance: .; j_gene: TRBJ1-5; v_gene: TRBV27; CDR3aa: CASSHDGRNQPQHF; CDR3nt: TGTGCCAGCAGTCACGACGGGCGCAATCAGCCCCAGCATTTT
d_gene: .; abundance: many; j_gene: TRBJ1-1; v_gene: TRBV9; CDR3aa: CASSSGRGSEAFF; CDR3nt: TGTGCCAGCAGTAGCGGAAGGGGGAGTGAAGCTTTCTTT
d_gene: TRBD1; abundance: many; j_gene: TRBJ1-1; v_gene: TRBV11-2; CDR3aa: CASSRPAGGYTEAFF; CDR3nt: TGTGCCAGCAGCCGCCCGGCAGGGGGGTACACTGAAGCTTTCTTT
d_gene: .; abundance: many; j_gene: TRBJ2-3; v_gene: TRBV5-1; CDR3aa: CASSTASTDTQYF; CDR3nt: TGCGCCAGCAGCACAGCTAGCACAGATACGCAGTATTTT
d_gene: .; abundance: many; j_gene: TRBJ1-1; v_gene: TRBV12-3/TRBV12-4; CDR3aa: CASTPRTANTEAFF; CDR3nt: TGTGCCAGCACCCCGAGGACAGCGAACACTGAAGCTTTCTTT
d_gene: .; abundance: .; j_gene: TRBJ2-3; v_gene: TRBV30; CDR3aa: CAWSRGHTQYF; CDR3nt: TGTGCCTGGAGCCGCGGGCATACGCAGTATTTT
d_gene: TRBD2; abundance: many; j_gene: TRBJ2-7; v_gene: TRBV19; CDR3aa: CASSERASGSLYEQYF; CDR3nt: TGTGCCAGTAGCGAGAGGGCTAGCGGGAGTCTCTACGAGCAGTACTTC
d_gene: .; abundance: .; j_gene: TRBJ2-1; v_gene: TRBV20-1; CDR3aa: CSARDPGLGTNEQFF; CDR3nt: TGCAGTGCTAGAGATCCGGGACTCGGAACTAATGAGCAGTTCTTC
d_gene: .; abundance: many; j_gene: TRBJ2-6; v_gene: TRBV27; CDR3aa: CASSFRGRGGANVLTF; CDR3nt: TGTGCCAGCAGTTTTCGGGGACGGGGAGGGGCCAACGTCCTGACTTTC
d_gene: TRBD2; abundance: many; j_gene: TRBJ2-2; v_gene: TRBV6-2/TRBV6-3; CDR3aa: CASEREGLTGELFF; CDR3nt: TGTGCCAGCGAGCGGGAGGGCCTTACCGGGGAGCTGTTTTTT
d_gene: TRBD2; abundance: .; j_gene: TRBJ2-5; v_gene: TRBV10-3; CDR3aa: CAISETGTSGSQETQYF; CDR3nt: TGTGCCATCAGTGAGACCGGGACTAGCGGAAGTCAAGAGACCCAGTACTTC
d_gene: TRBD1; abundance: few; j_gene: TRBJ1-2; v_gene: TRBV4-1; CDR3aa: CASSQPDRALGYTF; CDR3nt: TGCGCCAGCAGCCAACCGGACAGGGCCCTAGGCTACACCTTC
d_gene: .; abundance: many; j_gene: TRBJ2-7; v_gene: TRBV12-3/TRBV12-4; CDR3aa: CASSLGSRYEQYF; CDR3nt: TGTGCCAGCAGTTTGGGGTCCCGCTACGAGCAGTACTTC
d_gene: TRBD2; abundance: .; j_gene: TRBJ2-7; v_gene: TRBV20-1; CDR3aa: CSARDPRWAGGNEQYF; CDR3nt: TGCAGTGCTAGAGATCCCCGCTGGGCGGGAGGAAATGAGCAGTACTTC
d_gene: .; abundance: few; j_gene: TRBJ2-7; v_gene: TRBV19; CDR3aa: CASSIVGNREEQYF; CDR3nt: TGTGCCAGTAGTATAGTAGGGAACAGGGAGGAGCAGTACTTC
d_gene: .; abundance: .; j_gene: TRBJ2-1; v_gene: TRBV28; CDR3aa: CASNPSRDLGHNEQFF; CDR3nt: TGTGCCAGCAACCCCTCCCGGGACTTGGGCCACAATGAGCAGTTCTTC
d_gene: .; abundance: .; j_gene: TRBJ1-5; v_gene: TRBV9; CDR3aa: CASSVGTALQPQRF; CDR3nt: TGTGCCAGCAGCGTCGGGACGGCCCTTCAGCCCCAGCGTTTT
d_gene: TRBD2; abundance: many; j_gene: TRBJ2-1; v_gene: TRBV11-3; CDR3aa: CASSPTLAGLYNEQFF; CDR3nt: TGTGCCAGCAGCCCGACCTTAGCGGGACTCTACAATGAGCAGTTCTTC
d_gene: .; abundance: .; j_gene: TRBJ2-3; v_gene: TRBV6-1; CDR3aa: CASTARNTDTQYF; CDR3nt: TGTGCCAGCACGGCCCGCAACACAGATACGCAGTATTTT
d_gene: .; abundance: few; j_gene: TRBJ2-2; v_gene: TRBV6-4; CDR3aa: CASSDKEAGELFF; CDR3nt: TGTGCCAGCAGTGACAAGGAGGCCGGGGAGCTGTTTTTT
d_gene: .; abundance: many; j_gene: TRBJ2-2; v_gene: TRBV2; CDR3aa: CASRSEGGTGELFF; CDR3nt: TGTGCCAGCAGGAGCGAGGGTGGGACCGGGGAGCTGTTTTTT
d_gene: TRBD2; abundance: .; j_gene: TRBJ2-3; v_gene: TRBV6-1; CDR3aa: CASRTNGLAGDTQYF; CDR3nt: TGTGCCAGCAGGACCAACGGACTAGCGGGAGATACGCAGTATTTT
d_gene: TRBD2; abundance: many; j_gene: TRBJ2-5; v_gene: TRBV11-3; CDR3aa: CASSSPTSGDYQETQYF; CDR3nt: TGTGCCAGCAGCTCCCCGACTAGCGGAGACTACCAAGAGACCCAGTACTTC
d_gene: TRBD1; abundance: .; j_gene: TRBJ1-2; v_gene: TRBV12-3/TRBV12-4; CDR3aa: CASSRSGGSHF; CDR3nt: TGTGCCAGCAGCCGCTCAGGGGGGAGCCACTTC
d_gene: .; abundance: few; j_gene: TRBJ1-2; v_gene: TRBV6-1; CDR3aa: CASSESREFYGYTF; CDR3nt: TGTGCCAGCAGTGAATCAAGGGAATTCTATGGCTACACCTTC
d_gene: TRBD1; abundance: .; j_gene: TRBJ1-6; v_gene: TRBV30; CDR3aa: CAWSSPRRQGQSPLHF; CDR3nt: TGTGCCTGGAGTTCACCCAGGAGACAGGGTCAATCACCCCTCCACTTT
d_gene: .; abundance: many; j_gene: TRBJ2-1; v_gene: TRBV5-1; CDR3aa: CASSLRLMAGLAGNEQFF; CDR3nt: TGCGCCAGCAGCTTGAGATTAATGGCGGGATTAGCTGGAAATGAGCAGTTCTTC
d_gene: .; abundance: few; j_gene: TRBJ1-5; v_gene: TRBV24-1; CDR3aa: CATGQPNQPQHF; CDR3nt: TGTGCCACCGGACAGCCAAATCAGCCCCAGCATTTT
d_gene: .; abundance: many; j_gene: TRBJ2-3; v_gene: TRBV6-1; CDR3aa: CASSEIALADTQYF; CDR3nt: TGTGCCAGCAGTGAAATCGCCCTTGCAGATACGCAGTATTTT
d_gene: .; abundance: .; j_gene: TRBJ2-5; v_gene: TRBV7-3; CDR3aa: CASSLTRLETQYF; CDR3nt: TGTGCCAGCAGCTTAACTAGATTGGAGACCCAGTACTTC
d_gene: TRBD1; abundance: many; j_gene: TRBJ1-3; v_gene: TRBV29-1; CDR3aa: CSVETGTGNTIYF; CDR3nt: TGCAGCGTGGAGACAGGGACTGGAAACACCATATATTTT